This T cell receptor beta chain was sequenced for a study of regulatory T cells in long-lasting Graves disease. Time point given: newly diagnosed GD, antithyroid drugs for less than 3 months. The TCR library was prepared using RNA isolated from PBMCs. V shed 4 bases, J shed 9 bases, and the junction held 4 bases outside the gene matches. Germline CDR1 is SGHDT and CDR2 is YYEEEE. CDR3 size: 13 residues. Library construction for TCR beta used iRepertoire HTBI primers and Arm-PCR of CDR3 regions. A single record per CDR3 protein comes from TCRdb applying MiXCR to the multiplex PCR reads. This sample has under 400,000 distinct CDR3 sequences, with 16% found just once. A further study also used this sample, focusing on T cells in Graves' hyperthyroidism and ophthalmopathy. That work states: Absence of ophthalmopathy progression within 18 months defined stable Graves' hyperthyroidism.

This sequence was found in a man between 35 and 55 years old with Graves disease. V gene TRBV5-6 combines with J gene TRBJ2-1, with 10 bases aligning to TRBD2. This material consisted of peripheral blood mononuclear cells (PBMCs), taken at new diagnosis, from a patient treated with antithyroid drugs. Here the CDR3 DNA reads TGTGCCAGCAGCGGGGGACTAGCGAGTGAGCAGTTCTTC. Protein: CASSGGLASEQFF.